Sequencing of this TCR beta chain was carried out in a study of early T cells in non-severe SARS-CoV-2 infection (dated by TCRdb to 2020 to 2022). Broadly, across the study: Bulk RNA from unsorted whole blood was used for TCR sequencing, so alpha and beta chains could not be paired.

Regarding this clonotype: Its antigen remains unidentified. No per-base quality is available; no much larger clone lies one base away.

The study at large found these results: VDJdb matching was skewed toward anti-spike CD8 responses, so virus-specific expansions were likely underestimated and private and CD4 specificities were missed.

The study was a case-control design nested within a healthcare worker cohort in London, UK, with weekly nasopharyngeal swab PCR tests and blood sampling. Between 23 and 31 March 2020, the week of the UK lockdown, healthcare workers were enrolled and then followed up weekly for as long as 16 weeks. V is shortened by 6 bases, J by 4 bases, and the region joining them spans 17 bases. The CDR3 covers 15 residues, taking in both the cysteine and the phenylalanine. The DNA shown is the 45-base CDR3, in frame from base 1. CDR1 SGHKS and CDR2 YYEKEE are derived from the germline V gene (reference sequence). Library prep was done by 5' RACE. Sequencing instrument: NextSeq 500. In the TCR library protocol, unique molecular identifiers were attached to individual cDNA molecules to correct for PCR bias and sequencing error. TCR alpha and beta chains were both sequenced, and the abundances of alpha and beta sequences in each sample were closely correlated with each other. The study's processing was this. V gene, J gene and CDR3 annotation of TCR sequences was performed with Decombinator V4. TCRs were defined as expanded if a significant change between any two time points was detected under a Poisson model with p below 0.0001. TCR abundances were normalised to the total number of TCRs sequenced per sample and were expressed as counts per million. MAIT TCRs were defined by TRAV1-2 paired with TRAJ12, TRAJ20 or TRAJ33, and iNKT TCRs by TRAV10 paired with TRAJ18. VDJdb, accessed on 1 November 2021, was searched for TCRs annotated for CMV, EBV and SARS-CoV-2, and TCRs annotated for more than one antigen were excluded. Using fastp at Q25 and MiXCR, TCRdb reprocessed the public reads and kept productive beta chains. Entries that share a CDR3 protein sequence are merged under the most common genes and DNA. For this entry, the V and J calls and clone size follow TCRdb and not the study's own pipeline. The sample profile shows roughly 53,000 distinct CDR3 sequences; 9.5% to 15% of them were found once. Over 2.5% of the sample comes from the top ten.

The specimen was whole blood, collected at baseline. The sequence came from an adult who was a healthcare worker with PCR-confirmed SARS-CoV-2 infection or an uninfected control (not recorded which). The chain is made from TRBV5-5 and TRBJ2-1; TRBD2 is a possible D gene, resting on 5 matching bases. The CDR3 corresponds to CASTPGGAGYNEQFF. The nucleotide sequence is TGTGCCAGCACTCCAGGAGGTGCAGGTTACAATGAGCAGTTCTTC.